This TCR beta chain stems from a study of metastatic and nonmetastatic thyroid tumors. Study at large: Repertoire comparisons spanned blood and tumor or nodule tissue from malignant and benign thyroid patients. Whole-study results and caveats: Reports indicated that malignant thyroid tumors showed significantly higher TCR beta diversity than benign nodules did, in blood and tumor.

TCRdb re-clonotyped the PCR reads via MiXCR. Seen here are 30,000 to 45,000 clones, about 26% observed once, and the top ten hold under 13%. Thyroid surgery took place with no prior treatment in any patient. Trimming took off 4 bases at V and 9 bases at J, with 16 bases between the two ends. The CDR3 is 14 amino acids. Germline V gene data show CDR1 as SNHLY and CDR2 as FYNNEI. This clone was detected only a few times. Its specificity is not known. The rearrangement uses TRBV2 and TRBJ2-1, with a weak D call TRBD2 (5 bases). What was sequenced was blood. The receptor was isolated from a male donor with papillary thyroid cancer or a benign thyroid nodule (not recorded which). Some clones in this sample may be carry-over from other donors' samples. CDR3 protein: CASSVGETQSEQFF. The CDR3 DNA follows: TGTGCCAGCAGTGTCGGGGAGACCCAGAGTGAGCAGTTCTTC.